Listed below are T cell receptor beta chains from one sample, sequenced in a study of B cell selection in AIRE deficiency. Generated by immunoSEQ multiplex PCR, the TCRdb table keeps only in-frame clones and is missing some. The sample yields roughly 26,000 clones, approximately 92% seen once. Sequencing was performed on CD4+CD25+ Tregs sorted from PBMCs. The origin of the receptors is a human donor in good health. Each CDR3 is given with its conserved first and last residue. Each record gives: V gene, CDR3 length, D gene, J gene, CDR3 protein, CDR3 DNA. The D gene is left open where the match is weak.

V gene: TRBV5-1; CDR3 length: 14; D gene: .; J gene: TRBJ1-1; CDR3 protein: CASSSARLNTEAFF; CDR3 DNA: TGCGCCAGCAGCTCCGCCCGGTTGAACACTGAAGCTTTCTTT
V gene: TRBV2; CDR3 length: 14; D gene: TRBD1; J gene: TRBJ2-3; CDR3 protein: CASTRDRSTDTQYF; CDR3 DNA: TGTGCCAGCACCCGGGACAGGAGCACAGATACGCAGTATTTT
V gene: TRBV5-1; CDR3 length: 14; D gene: .; J gene: TRBJ2-1; CDR3 protein: CASTGAGSYNEQFF; CDR3 DNA: TGCGCCAGCACTGGGGCGGGCTCCTACAATGAGCAGTTCTTC
V gene: TRBV18; CDR3 length: 13; D gene: .; J gene: TRBJ2-2; CDR3 protein: CASSPSSGRELFF; CDR3 DNA: .
V gene: TRBV4-3; CDR3 length: 14; D gene: .; J gene: TRBJ2-5; CDR3 protein: CASSQAGGGETQYF; CDR3 DNA: TGCGCCAGCAGCCAAGCGGGGGGCGGGGAGACCCAGTACTTC
V gene: TRBV7-9; CDR3 length: 13; D gene: .; J gene: TRBJ2-5; CDR3 protein: CASSLEWRETQYF; CDR3 DNA: TGTGCCAGCAGCTTAGAGTGGCGGGAGACCCAGTACTTC
V gene: TRBV9; CDR3 length: 13; D gene: .; J gene: TRBJ1-2; CDR3 protein: CASSQPGPNGYTF; CDR3 DNA: TGTGCCAGCAGCCAACCGGGACCCAATGGCTACACCTTC
V gene: TRBV5-6; CDR3 length: 15; D gene: TRBD1; J gene: TRBJ1-6; CDR3 protein: CASSWGQGFNSPLHF; CDR3 DNA: TGTGCCAGCAGCTGGGGACAGGGGTTTAATTCACCCCTCCACTTT
V gene: TRBV7-2; CDR3 length: 15; D gene: .; J gene: TRBJ1-5; CDR3 protein: CASSLERQGNQPQHF; CDR3 DNA: TGTGCCAGCAGCTTAGAAAGGCAAGGGAATCAGCCCCAGCATTTT
V gene: TRBV11-2; CDR3 length: 14; D gene: TRBD2; J gene: TRBJ2-7; CDR3 protein: CASSSLAGIYEQYF; CDR3 DNA: TGTGCCAGCAGCTCTCTAGCGGGGATCTACGAGCAGTACTTC
V gene: TRBV5-1; CDR3 length: 13; D gene: TRBD1; J gene: TRBJ1-2; CDR3 protein: CASSLTGESGYTF; CDR3 DNA: TGCGCCAGCAGCTTAACAGGGGAAAGTGGCTACACCTTC
V gene: TRBV7-9; CDR3 length: 15; D gene: .; J gene: TRBJ2-1; CDR3 protein: CASSLASAPVGEQFF; CDR3 DNA: TGTGCCAGCAGCTTAGCTAGCGCCCCGGTAGGGGAGCAGTTCTTC
V gene: TRBV27; CDR3 length: 13; D gene: .; J gene: TRBJ2-4; CDR3 protein: CASSSGARNIQYF; CDR3 DNA: TGTGCCAGCAGTTCTGGGGCACGAAACATTCAGTACTTC
V gene: TRBV11-2; CDR3 length: 14; D gene: .; J gene: TRBJ1-6; CDR3 protein: CASSLEVRNSPLHF; CDR3 DNA: TGTGCCAGCAGCTTAGAAGTCAGAAATTCACCCCTCCACTTT
V gene: TRBV11-2; CDR3 length: 13; D gene: TRBD2; J gene: TRBJ2-7; CDR3 protein: CASRIAGGYEQYF; CDR3 DNA: TGTGCCAGCAGAATAGCGGGGGGGTACGAGCAGTACTTC
V gene: TRBV9; CDR3 length: 14; D gene: .; J gene: TRBJ2-5; CDR3 protein: CASSRETSRETQYF; CDR3 DNA: TGTGCCAGCAGCCGTGAGACTAGTAGAGAGACCCAGTACTTC
V gene: TRBV28; CDR3 length: 15; D gene: .; J gene: TRBJ2-1; CDR3 protein: CASSSVSVQGYEQFF; CDR3 DNA: TGTGCCAGCAGTTCAGTAAGCGTACAGGGCTATGAGCAGTTCTTC
V gene: TRBV27; CDR3 length: 15; D gene: .; J gene: TRBJ1-2; CDR3 protein: CASSLGAAALRSYTF; CDR3 DNA: TGTGCCAGCAGTTTAGGAGCGGCGGCTCTCCGAAGCTACACCTTC
V gene: TRBV19; CDR3 length: 13; D gene: .; J gene: TRBJ1-5; CDR3 protein: CASTWNRDQPQHF; CDR3 DNA: TGTGCCAGTACCTGGAACAGGGATCAGCCCCAGCATTTT
V gene: TRBV5-1; CDR3 length: 15; D gene: TRBD1; J gene: TRBJ2-7; CDR3 protein: CASSLQGAPGYEQYF; CDR3 DNA: TGCGCCAGCAGCTTACAGGGGGCGCCGGGCTACGAGCAGTACTTC
V gene: TRBV5-4; CDR3 length: 15; D gene: .; J gene: TRBJ2-3; CDR3 protein: CASAPGGTSTDTQYF; CDR3 DNA: TGTGCCAGCGCTCCGGGCGGTACTAGCACAGATACGCAGTATTTT
V gene: TRBV18; CDR3 length: 12; D gene: .; J gene: TRBJ2-3; CDR3 protein: CASSPGTDTQYF; CDR3 DNA: TGTGCCAGCTCACCAGGCACAGATACGCAGTATTTT
V gene: TRBV6-5; CDR3 length: 15; D gene: TRBD1; J gene: TRBJ2-4; CDR3 protein: CASSSGGYGKNIQYF; CDR3 DNA: TGTGCCAGCAGTTCAGGGGGCTATGGCAAAAACATTCAGTACTTC